The 4 T cell receptor beta chains reported below all come from one sample, sequenced in a study of T cells in Graves' hyperthyroidism and ophthalmopathy. Amplification of TCR beta CDR3 regions was performed using RNA transcripts as template. RT-PCR in the first round (using the HTBI primer set) targeted the TCR CDR3. TCRdb passed the multiplex PCR reads through MiXCR, listing each CDR3 protein once. The sample holds a few hundred thousand distinct CDR3 sequences, about 45% seen once. Sequenced sample: peripheral blood or thyroid tissue (not recorded which). The receptors shown here come from a young woman with Graves' hyperthyroidism.

The chain combines TRBV10-3 with TRBJ1-1; 7 nucleotides agree with TRBD1. The CDR3 covers 16 residues. Trimming at V came to 2 bases and at J to 4 bases, leaving 10 bases not matched to a gene. Germline CDR1 ENHRY, CDR2 SYGVKD. The CDR3 is CAISEPTGVRSTEAFF. CDR3 bases: TGTGCCATCAGTGAGCCAACAGGGGTGCGGAGCACTGAAGCTTTCTTT.

This chain uses TRBV2 with TRBJ1-2; 11 bases agree with TRBD1. CDR1 and CDR2 (germline): SNHLY, FYNNEI. Trimming cost V 6 bases and J 6 bases; bases outside gene matches: 6. There are 14 residues in the CDR3. CDR3 DNA: TGTGCCAGCAGAAGGACAGGGGGCGTGGATGGCTACACCTTC. This translates into CASRRTGGVDGYTF.

As to this clonotype: A junction end diverges from the germline sequence, so it may reflect a read error. The genes are TRBV19 and TRBJ1-2, with 10 bases that match TRBD1. Germline CDR1 reads LNHDA; CDR2 reads SQIVND (reference sequence). The CDR3 covers 13 residues. CDR3 nucleotides: TGTGCCAGTAGACCCGGGACAGGGGTTGGCCACACCTTC. It is translated as CASRPGTGVGHTF.

The chain uses TRBV7-9 and TRBJ1-5; the D gene is possibly TRBD1 (5 bases). Looked up from germline, CDR1 is SEHNR and CDR2 is FQNEAQ (reference sequence). CDR3 length: 14 residues. V shed 1 base and J shed 10 bases, with 14 bases lying between them. CDR3 sequence (DNA): TGTGCCAGCAGCTTAGGGGGGGTTACTTCACCCCAGCATTTT. It encodes CASSLGGVTSPQHF.